This TCR beta chain derives from a study of Graves' ophthalmopathy and Graves' hyperthyroidism. The study, taken as a whole, reports: Blood also harbored most expanded thyroid clonotypes above 0.001 frequency.

Amplified material comprised TCR beta CDR3 regions derived from RNA transcripts. First-round RT-PCR with HTBI primers preceded a second-round multiplex PCR. One entry per CDR3 protein, called by TCRdb with MiXCR from the multiplex PCR reads. Of 900,000 to 1,200,000 distinct CDR3 sequences in the sample, 35% to 45% were seen once. This clonotype occurred many times. The antigen is not known. The sample comprised peripheral blood or thyroid tissue (not recorded which). The sequence was obtained from an adult man with Graves' hyperthyroidism.

CDR3: CASRGWDSPLHF. In nucleotides, the CDR3 is TGTGCCAGCAGAGGATGGGATTCACCCCTCCACTTT. This rearrangement joins TRBV2 to TRBJ1-6; D not certain. V shed 6 bases and J shed 8 bases, with 8 bases lying between them. This CDR3 is 12 amino acids long. Germline V gene lookup returns CDR1 SNHLY and CDR2 FYNNEI.